Listed below are T cell receptor beta chains from one sample, sequenced in a study of cytomegalovirus exposure and HLA in healthy donors. Here immunoSEQ multiplex PCR was the method, and the copy in TCRdb shows in-frame clones only, minus some. The sample records approximately 130,000 clones, roughly 79% being singletons. Sequenced material: PBMCs. These receptors were obtained from a boy aged 2 to 9 in good health and CMV-seronegative. The CDR3 runs from the conserved cysteine through the conserved F or W. The order of the fields is clone size, V gene, D gene, CDR3 length, J gene, CDR3 protein, CDR3 DNA. The D gene is left open where the match is weak. Not all rows give a size; the values are once, few, many and, for expanded clones, a class.

>few|TRBV9|.|15|TRBJ2-3
CASSVGGVRTDTQYF
TGTGCCAGCAGCGTGGGGGGAGTGAGGACAGATACGCAGTATTTT
>.|TRBV19|.|15|TRBJ1-5
CASKPLGGGNQPQHF
TGTGCCAGTAAGCCCCTGGGAGGGGGCAATCAGCCCCAGCATTTT
>.|TRBV12-1|.|15|TRBJ2-6
CASSRRGSGANVLTF
TGTGCCAGCAGCCGACGCGGGTCTGGGGCCAACGTCCTGACTTTC
>.|TRBV11-3|.|13|TRBJ2-5
CASSLGLEETQYF
TGTGCCAGCAGTTTAGGACTTGAAGAGACCCAGTACTTC
>.|TRBV15|TRBD1|14|TRBJ1-1
CATSLRQGGTEAFF
TGTGCCACCAGCTTACGACAGGGGGGTACTGAAGCTTTCTTT
>few|TRBV6-5|.|14|TRBJ1-1
CASSRGFLLTEAFF
TGTGCCAGCAGTCGAGGCTTCTTGTTGACTGAAGCTTTCTTT
>once|TRBV9|.|13|TRBJ1-2
CASSVGGLYGYTF
TGTGCCAGCAGCGTAGGAGGTCTCTATGGCTACACCTTC
>.|TRBV2|TRBD2|15|TRBJ2-2
CASHATSGRGGELFF
TGTGCCAGCCATGCGACTAGCGGGAGGGGCGGGGAGCTGTTTTTT
>.|TRBV4-3|TRBD2|18|TRBJ2-3
CASSQVPSPGGPTDTQYF
TGCGCCAGCAGCCAAGTACCCTCGCCGGGGGGGCCGACAGATACGCAGTATTTT
>once|TRBV30|.|11|TRBJ2-3
CAWSARDTQYF
TGTGCCTGGAGCGCCAGGGATACGCAGTATTTT
>.|TRBV10-3|.|15|TRBJ1-5
CAIKGGGNSNQPQHF
TGTGCCATCAAGGGGGGAGGGAATAGCAATCAGCCCCAGCATTTT
>once|TRBV27|.|15|TRBJ1-1
CASSLNIGGYTEAFF
TGTGCCAGCAGCCTGAACATAGGAGGGTACACTGAAGCTTTCTTT
>.|TRBV6-4|TRBD2|16|TRBJ2-3
CASSVTSGSRTDTQYF
TGTGCCAGCAGTGTCACTAGCGGGAGCCGCACAGATACGCAGTATTTT
>few|TRBV6-5|.|14|TRBJ2-7
CASSSELHSYEQYF
TGTGCCAGCAGTTCCGAGTTGCACTCCTACGAGCAGTACTTC
>.|TRBV9|.|15|TRBJ2-1
CASSPTGQINNEQFF
TGTGCCAGCAGCCCCACGGGACAAATAAACAATGAGCAGTTCTTC
>.|TRBV12-5|TRBD1|13|TRBJ1-1
CASGPFTGQGAFF
TGTGCTAGTGGTCCCTTCACTGGACAGGGAGCTTTCTTT
>.|TRBV6-6|TRBD1|16|TRBJ1-6
CASSHPGTGENSPLHF
TGTGCCAGCAGCCACCCTGGGACAGGGGAAAATTCACCCCTCCACTTT
>.|TRBV7-3|TRBD1|15|TRBJ1-2
CASSPQGQGDYGYTF
TGTGCCAGCAGCCCCCAAGGGCAGGGGGACTATGGCTACACCTTC
>.|TRBV7-8|.|17|TRBJ1-4
CASSLRVLGGAGEKLFF
TGTGCCAGCAGCTTAAGGGTCCTCGGGGGGGCAGGAGAAAAACTGTTTTTT
>.|TRBV27|.|13|TRBJ1-5
CASSIAGNQPQHF
TGTGCCAGCAGTATCGCCGGGAATCAGCCCCAGCATTTT